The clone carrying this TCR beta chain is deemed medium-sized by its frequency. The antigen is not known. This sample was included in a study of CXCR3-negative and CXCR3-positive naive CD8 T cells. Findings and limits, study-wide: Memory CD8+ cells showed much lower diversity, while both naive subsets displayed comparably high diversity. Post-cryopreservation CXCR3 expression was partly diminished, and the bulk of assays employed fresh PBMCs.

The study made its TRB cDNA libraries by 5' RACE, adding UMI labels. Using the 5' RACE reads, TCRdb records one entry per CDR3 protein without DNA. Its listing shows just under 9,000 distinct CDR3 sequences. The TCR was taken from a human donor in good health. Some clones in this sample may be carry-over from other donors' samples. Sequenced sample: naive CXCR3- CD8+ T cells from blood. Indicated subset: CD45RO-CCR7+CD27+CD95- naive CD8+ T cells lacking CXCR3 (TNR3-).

This CDR3 is CSVGEITRFGEAFF. This rearrangement joins TRBV29-1 to TRBJ1-1. This CDR3 has 14 amino acids. The germline gives CDR1 SQVTM, CDR2 ANQGSEA. Drawing the rest from reference TRBV29-1 and TRBJ1-1, the complete variable domain is SAVISQKPSRDICQRGTSLTIQCQVDSQVTMMFWYRQQPGQSLTLIATANQGSEATYESGFVIDKFPISRPNLTFSTLTVSNMSPEDSSIYLCSVGEITRFGEAFFGQGTRLTVV.